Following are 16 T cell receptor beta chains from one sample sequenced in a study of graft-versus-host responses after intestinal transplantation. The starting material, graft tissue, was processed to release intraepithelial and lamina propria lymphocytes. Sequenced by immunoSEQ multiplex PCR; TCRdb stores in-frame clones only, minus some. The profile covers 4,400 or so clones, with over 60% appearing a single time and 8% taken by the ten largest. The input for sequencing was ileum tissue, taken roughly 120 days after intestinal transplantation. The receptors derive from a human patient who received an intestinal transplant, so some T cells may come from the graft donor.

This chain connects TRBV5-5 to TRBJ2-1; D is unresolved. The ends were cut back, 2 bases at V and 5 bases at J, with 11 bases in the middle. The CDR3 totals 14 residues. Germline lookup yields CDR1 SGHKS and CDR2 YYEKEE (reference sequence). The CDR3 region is CASSFLRNHNEQFF. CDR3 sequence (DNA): TGTGCCAGCAGCTTCTTGCGAAACCACAATGAGCAGTTCTTC.

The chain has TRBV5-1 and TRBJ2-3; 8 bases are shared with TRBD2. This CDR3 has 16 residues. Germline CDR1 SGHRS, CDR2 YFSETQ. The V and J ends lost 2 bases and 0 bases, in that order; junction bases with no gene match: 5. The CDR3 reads CASSFAGGPSTDTQYF. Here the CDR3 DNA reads TGCGCCAGCAGCTTTGCGGGAGGCCCTAGCACAGATACGCAGTATTTT. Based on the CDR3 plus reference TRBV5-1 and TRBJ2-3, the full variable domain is KAGVTQTPRYLIKTRGQQVTLSCSPISGHRSVSWYQQTPGQGLQFLFEYFSETQRNKGNFPGRFSGRQFSNSRSEMNVSTLELGDSALYLCASSFAGGPSTDTQYFGPGTRLTVL.

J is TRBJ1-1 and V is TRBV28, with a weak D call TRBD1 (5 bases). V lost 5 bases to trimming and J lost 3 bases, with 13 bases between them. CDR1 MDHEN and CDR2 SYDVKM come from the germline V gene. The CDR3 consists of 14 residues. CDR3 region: CASSPGRGDTEAFF. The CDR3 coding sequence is TGTGCCAGCAGTCCAGGTCGGGGGGACACTGAAGCTTTCTTT.

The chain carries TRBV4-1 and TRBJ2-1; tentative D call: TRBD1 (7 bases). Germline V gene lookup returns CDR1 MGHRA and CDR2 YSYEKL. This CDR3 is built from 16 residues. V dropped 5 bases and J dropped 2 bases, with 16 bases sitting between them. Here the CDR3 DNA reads TGCGCCAGCAGCTTCCGGGGGACAGCCGCCTACAATGAGCAGTTCTTC. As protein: CASSFRGTAAYNEQFF.

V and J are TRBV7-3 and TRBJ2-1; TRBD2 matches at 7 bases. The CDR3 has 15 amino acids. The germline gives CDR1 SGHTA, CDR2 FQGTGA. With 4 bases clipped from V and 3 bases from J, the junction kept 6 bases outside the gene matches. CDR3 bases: TGTGCCAGCAGCTCCGGGGGGTCCCTCTACAATGAGCAGTTCTTC. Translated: CASSSGGSLYNEQFF.

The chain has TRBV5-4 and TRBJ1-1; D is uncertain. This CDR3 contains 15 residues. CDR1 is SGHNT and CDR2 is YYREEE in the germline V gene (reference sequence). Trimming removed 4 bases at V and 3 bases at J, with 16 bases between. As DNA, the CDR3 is TGTGCCAGCAGCCCCTTTGGGCAGCCCGACACTGAAGCTTTCTTT. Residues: CASSPFGQPDTEAFF.

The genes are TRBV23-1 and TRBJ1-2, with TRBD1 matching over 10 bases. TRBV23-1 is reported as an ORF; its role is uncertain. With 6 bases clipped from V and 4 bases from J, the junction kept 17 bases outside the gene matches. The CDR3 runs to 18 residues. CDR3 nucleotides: TGCGCCAGCAGGCGAAATCGTCCCGGGACAGGGGCTCCCTATGGCTACACCTTC. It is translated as CASRRNRPGTGAPYGYTF.

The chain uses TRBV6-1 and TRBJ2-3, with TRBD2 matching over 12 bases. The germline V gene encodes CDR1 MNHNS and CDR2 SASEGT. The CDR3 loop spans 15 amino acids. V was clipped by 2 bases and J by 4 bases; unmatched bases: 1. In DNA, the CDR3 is TGTGCCAGCAGTGAACTAGCGGGAGGGCCAGATACGCAGTATTTT. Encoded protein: CASSELAGGPDTQYF.

CDR3 nucleotides: TGCGCCAGCAGCTTCGGAAGCTCCTACGAGCAGTACTTC. Translation gives CASSFGSSYEQYF. This chain uses TRBV5-1 with TRBJ2-7; D gene ambiguous. Germline V gene data show CDR1 as SGHRS and CDR2 as YFSETQ. The CDR3 loop spans 13 amino acids. V lost 2 bases, J lost 0 bases, and 6 bases lay in between.

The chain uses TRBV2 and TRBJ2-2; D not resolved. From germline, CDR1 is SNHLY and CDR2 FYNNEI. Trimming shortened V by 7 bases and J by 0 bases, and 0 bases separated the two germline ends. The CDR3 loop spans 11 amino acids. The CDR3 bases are TGTGCCAGCACGAACACCGGGGAGCTGTTTTTT. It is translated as CASTNTGELFF.

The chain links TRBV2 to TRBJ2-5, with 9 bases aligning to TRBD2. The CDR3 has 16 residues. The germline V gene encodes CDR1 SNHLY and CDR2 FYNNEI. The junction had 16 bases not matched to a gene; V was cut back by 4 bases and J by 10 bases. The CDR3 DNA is TGTGCCAGCAGTGGACTCCCGGGACTAGCCACACTAAACCAGTACTTC. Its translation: CASSGLPGLATLNQYF.

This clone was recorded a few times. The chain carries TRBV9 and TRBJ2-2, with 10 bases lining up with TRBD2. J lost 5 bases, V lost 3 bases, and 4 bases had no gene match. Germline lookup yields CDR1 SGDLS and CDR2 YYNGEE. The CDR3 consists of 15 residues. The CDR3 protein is CASSASSGGTGELFF. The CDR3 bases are TGTGCCAGCAGCGCCTCTAGCGGGGGTACCGGGGAGCTGTTTTTT.

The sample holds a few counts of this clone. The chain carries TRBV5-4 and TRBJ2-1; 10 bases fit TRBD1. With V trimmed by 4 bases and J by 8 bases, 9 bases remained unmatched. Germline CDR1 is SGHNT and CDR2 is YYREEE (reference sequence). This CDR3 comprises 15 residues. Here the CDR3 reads CASSPDRGPRDEQFF. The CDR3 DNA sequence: TGTGCCAGCAGCCCAGACAGGGGGCCACGGGATGAGCAGTTCTTC.

This CDR3 reads CASQSTGTGGAHNEQFF. The CDR3 coding sequence is TGTGCCAGCCAATCGACCGGGACCGGCGGAGCCCACAATGAGCAGTTCTTC. V gene TRBV7-9 combines with J gene TRBJ2-1; D tentatively reads TRBD1 or TRBD2 (5 bases each). The V gene lost 8 bases and the J gene lost 5 bases, with 25 bases spanning the gap. The germline V gene encodes CDR1 SEHNR and CDR2 FQNEAQ (reference sequence). The CDR3 has 17 residues.

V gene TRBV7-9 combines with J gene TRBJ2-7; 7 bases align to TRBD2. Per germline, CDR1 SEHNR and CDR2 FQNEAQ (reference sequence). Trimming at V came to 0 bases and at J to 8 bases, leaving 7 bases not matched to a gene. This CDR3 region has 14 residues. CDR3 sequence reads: CASSLAGGPGKQYF. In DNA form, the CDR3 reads TGTGCCAGCAGCTTAGCGGGAGGGCCGGGCAAGCAGTACTTC.

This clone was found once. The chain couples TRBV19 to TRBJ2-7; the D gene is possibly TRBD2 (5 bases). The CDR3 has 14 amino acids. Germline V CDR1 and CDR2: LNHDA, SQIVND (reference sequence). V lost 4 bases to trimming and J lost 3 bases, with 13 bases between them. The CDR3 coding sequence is TGTGCCAGTAGTACTACTAGTAACCTCTACGAGCAGTACTTC. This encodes CASSTTSNLYEQYF.